This T cell receptor beta chain stems from a study of radiation and T cells in renal cell carcinoma. Notes on the study in general: Pretreatment tumor biopsies were lacking, so baseline clonotypes are unknown. Top tumor clonotypes rose in blood 2 weeks post-radiation, then contracted.

With V trimmed by 6 bases and J by 7 bases, 9 bases remained unmatched. The CDR3 has 15 amino acids. Germline V CDR1 and CDR2: MDHEN, SYDVKM. Measured with immunoSEQ multiplex PCR; TCRdb has only the in-frame clones, and not every one. The sample holds 120,000 to 150,000 clones, 88% seen once. Time point defined: baseline pretreatment blood. Treatment of the sample: 15 Gy SBRT to primary tumor, nephrectomy 4 weeks later. Comments on this clone: Antigen specificity is unknown.

The source material was blood, sampled from a patient whose treatment included radiotherapy and nephrectomy. This sequence was found in a woman aged 70-85 years with renal cell carcinoma. This chain uses TRBV28 with TRBJ1-2, with 12 bases identical to TRBD1. Here the CDR3 DNA reads TGTGCCAGCAGGCCGGAGGGGACAGGGGGCCGTGGCTACACCTTC. Its translation is CASRPEGTGGRGYTF.